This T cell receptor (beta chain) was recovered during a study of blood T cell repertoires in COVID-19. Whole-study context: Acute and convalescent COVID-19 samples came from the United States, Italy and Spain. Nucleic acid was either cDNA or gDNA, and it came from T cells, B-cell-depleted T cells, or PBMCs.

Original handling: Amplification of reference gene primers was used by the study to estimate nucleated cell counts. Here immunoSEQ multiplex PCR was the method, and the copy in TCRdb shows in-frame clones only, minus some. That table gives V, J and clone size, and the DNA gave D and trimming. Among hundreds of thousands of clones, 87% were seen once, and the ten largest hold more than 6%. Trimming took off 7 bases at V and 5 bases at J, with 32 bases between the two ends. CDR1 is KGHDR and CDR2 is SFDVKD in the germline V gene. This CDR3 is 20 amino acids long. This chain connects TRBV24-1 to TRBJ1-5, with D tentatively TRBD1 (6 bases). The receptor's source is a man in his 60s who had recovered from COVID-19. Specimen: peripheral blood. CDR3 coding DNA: TGTGCCACCAGCACCAACATACTAGACAGGAGGACTCTCTTATATCAGCCCCAGCATTTT. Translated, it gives CATSTNILDRRTLLYQPQHF.